This paragraph reports one T cell receptor (beta chain). Per the authors' pipeline: Researchers report that nucleated cell counts were estimated from reference gene primer amplification. Method: immunoSEQ multiplex PCR; TCRdb's copy keeps in-frame clones and lacks some. Clonal size and the V and J genes are those of that table, whereas D and trimming came from the DNA. Of about 240,000 clones listed, approximately 78% are singletons. The data originate from a study of blood T cell repertoires in COVID-19. Study as a whole: COVID-19 samples collected from the United States, Italy and Spain covered acute and convalescent phases. Sources were T cells, B-cell-depleted T cells, or PBMCs; the material itself was cDNA or gDNA.

V shed 4 bases, J shed 5 bases, and the junction held 14 bases outside the gene matches. Per germline, CDR1 SGHTA and CDR2 FQGNSA. The CDR3 is 17 residues long. V is TRBV7-2 and J is TRBJ2-7; 10 bases match TRBD2. This TCR was recovered from a woman aged 55-70 years with active or convalescent COVID-19. The sequenced material came from peripheral blood. CDR3 sequence (DNA): TGTGCCAGCAGCTCCCAGAGTAAGCGGGGGGGCGTCCACGAGCAGTACTTC. As protein: CASSSQSKRGGVHEQYF.